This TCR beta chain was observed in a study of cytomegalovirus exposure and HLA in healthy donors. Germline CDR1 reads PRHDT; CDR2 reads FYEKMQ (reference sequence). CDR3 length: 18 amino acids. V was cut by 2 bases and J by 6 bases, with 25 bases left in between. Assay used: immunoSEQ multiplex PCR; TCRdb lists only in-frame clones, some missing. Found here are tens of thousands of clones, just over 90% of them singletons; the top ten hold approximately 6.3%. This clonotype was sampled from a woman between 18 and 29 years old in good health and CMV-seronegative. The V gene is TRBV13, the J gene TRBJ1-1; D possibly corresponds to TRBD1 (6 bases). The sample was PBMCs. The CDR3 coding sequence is TGTGCCAGCAGCTTACGCTCCTTCGGTGGCGGGGGGCAGGCTGAAGCTTTCTTT. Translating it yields CASSLRSFGGGGQAEAFF. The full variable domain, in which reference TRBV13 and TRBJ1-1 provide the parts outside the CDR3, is AAGVIQSPRHLIKEKRETATLKCYPIPRHDTVYWYQQGPGQDPQFLISFYEKMQSDKGSIPDRFSAQQFSDYHSELNMSSLELGDSALYFCASSLRSFGGGGQAEAFFGQGTRLTVV.